This T cell receptor (beta chain) was captured by sequencing in a study of OX40 agonist ivuxolimab in advanced cancers. The CDR3 contains 17 residues. After removal of 0 bases from V and 5 bases from J, the junction contained 9 bases not matched to a gene. Germline CDR1 SGHVS, CDR2 FNYEAQ. The data were produced by immunoSEQ multiplex PCR, yet TCRdb's version contains in-frame clones alone and is incomplete. This sample has fewer than 35,000 clones, with over 75% found just once. The genes are TRBV7-6 and TRBJ2-5, with 10 bases lining up with TRBD1. The source of this sequence is an adult with an advanced solid tumor such as melanoma, head and neck, liver or kidney cancer. The sample consisted of CD4+ or CD8+ T cells sorted from blood, taken in a trial of the OX40 agonist ivuxolimab. The DNA of the CDR3 is TGTGCCAGCAGCTTAGCGCCTGGGACAGGGGAATGGGAGACCCAGTACTTC. Protein sequence: CASSLAPGTGEWETQYF.